Presented here are 26 T cell receptor beta chains from one specimen sequenced in a study of blood T cell repertoires in COVID-19. Assay used: immunoSEQ multiplex PCR; TCRdb lists only in-frame clones, some missing. The data hold about 250,000 clones, with 65% to 90% observed a single time. The sequencing input was peripheral blood. These receptors originate from a man between 50 and 59 years old with active or convalescent COVID-19.

This chain uses TRBV12-5 with TRBJ2-7; D possibly corresponds to TRBD1 (6 bases). The germline V gene has CDR1 LGHNT and CDR2 FRNRAP. V was shortened by 7 bases and J by 3 bases, with 13 bases between the two germline ends. The length of the CDR3 is 13 residues. This CDR3 reads CASVEGDFYEQYF. For the CDR3, the DNA is TGTGCTAGTGTCGAGGGGGATTTCTACGAGCAGTACTTC.

This clone occurred a few times. The chain links TRBV28 to TRBJ1-2; D ambiguous. The CDR3 loop spans 12 amino acids. V was trimmed by 2 bases and J by 4 bases, leaving 5 bases between them. From germline, CDR1 is MDHEN and CDR2 SYDVKM. DNA for the CDR3: TGTGCCAGCAGTTTAGGGAGCTATGGCTACACCTTC. It encodes CASSLGSYGYTF.

V is TRBV28 and J is TRBJ1-4; D gene uncertain. CDR3 size: 14 residues. V gave up 10 bases and J gave up 7 bases, with 19 bases separating them. Germline loops: CDR1 MDHEN, CDR2 SYDVKM. CDR3: CATRSPGSGEKLFF. The CDR3 DNA reads as TGTGCCACCCGATCCCCTGGTAGCGGTGAAAAACTGTTTTTT.

This clone was observed a few times. CDR3 DNA sequence: TGTGCCAGCAGGCTTGGGGCTTCTGGGGCCAACGTCCTGACTTTC. Its protein is CASRLGASGANVLTF. The genes are TRBV27 and TRBJ2-6, with D perhaps matching TRBD1 (5 bases). V lost 6 bases and J 1 base, leaving 10 bases between the germline ends. The CDR3 has 15 amino acids. CDR1 is MNHEY and CDR2 is SMNVEV in the germline V gene (reference sequence).

The chain couples TRBV3-1 (or the pseudogene TRBV3-2) to TRBJ1-2, with 8 positions matching TRBD1. The junction had 13 bases not matched to a gene; V was cut back by 3 bases and J by 7 bases. CDR1 is LGHDT and CDR2 is YNNKEL in the germline V gene (reference sequence). The CDR3 runs 16 residues. CDR3 bases: TGTGCCAGCAGCCAGCCAACCCCAACAGGGGGTGGTGGCTACACCTTC. This encodes CASSQPTPTGGGGYTF.

The V and J genes are TRBV3-1 (or the pseudogene TRBV3-2) and TRBJ2-1; 12 bases line up with TRBD2. The CDR3 covers 16 residues. Germline V gene sequence: CDR1 LGHDT, CDR2 YNNKEL (reference sequence). V shed 3 bases, J shed 9 bases, and the junction held 9 bases outside the gene matches. The DNA for the CDR3 is TGTGCCAGCAGCCACGGGGCTAGCGGGAGGGCGGCTGAGCAGTTCTTC. Translation gives CASSHGASGRAAEQFF.

This clone was seen ten or more times. The chain carries TRBV30 and TRBJ1-2; 7 positions match TRBD1. CDR3 length: 13 residues. The J segment lost 7 bases and the V segment lost 0 bases, leaving 5 bases of the junction unmatched. CDR1 is GTSNPN and CDR2 is SVGIG in the germline V gene (reference sequence). The CDR3 region has the DNA TGTGCCTGGAGTGTAGTCCAGGGGGGTGGCTACACCTTC. Protein sequence: CAWSVVQGGGYTF.

V usage is TRBV2 and J usage is TRBJ1-2; 9 bases fit TRBD1. Germline V lookup: CDR1 SNHLY, CDR2 FYNNEI. The J segment lost 4 bases and the V segment lost 7 bases, leaving 10 bases of the junction unmatched. This CDR3 spans 15 amino acids. Written as DNA, the CDR3 is TGTGCCAGCACCGAAGAGGGGACAGGGTTCTATGGCTACACCTTC. Its translation is CASTEEGTGFYGYTF.

This clone is classed as large. The chain carries TRBV28 and TRBJ2-7, with TRBD2 identical over 11 bases. The CDR3 runs 16 residues. Germline CDR1 MDHEN, CDR2 SYDVKM. The junction had 13 bases not matched to a gene; V was cut back by 6 bases and J by 6 bases. CDR3 amino acids: CASSSHTSGSIGEQYF. The CDR3 DNA reads as TGTGCCAGCAGCTCCCACACTAGCGGGAGTATCGGCGAGCAGTACTTC.

The chain couples TRBV5-8 to TRBJ2-2; 12 bases line up with TRBD2. Per the germline V gene, CDR1 is SGHTS and CDR2 is YDEGEE. Losses at the gene ends were 4 bases for V and 1 base for J; bases not matched to a gene: 2. The CDR3 is 16 residues long. The CDR3 region has the DNA TGTGCCAGCAGCCGGGGACTAGCGGGGAACACCGGGGAGCTGTTTTTT. It specifies CASSRGLAGNTGELFF.

As DNA, the CDR3 is TGCGCCAGCAGCACCGACAGAGGATGGCAGTACTTC. Translation: CASSTDRGWQYF. This sequence joins TRBV5-1 and TRBJ2-7, with D possibly TRBD1 on 5 matching bases. The germline CDR1 and CDR2 sequences are SGHRS and YFSETQ. There are 12 residues in the CDR3. With 4 bases removed from V and 9 bases from J, the gap between germline ends came to 14 bases. Complete variable domain (other parts from reference TRBV5-1 and TRBJ2-7): KAGVTQTPRYLIKTRGQQVTLSCSPISGHRSVSWYQQTPGQGLQFLFEYFSETQRNKGNFPGRFSGRQFSNSRSEMNVSTLELGDSALYLCASSTDRGWQYFGPGTRLTVT.

V gene TRBV19 combines with J gene TRBJ2-7, with D tentatively TRBD1 (5 bases). The CDR3 extends over 14 amino acids. The germline CDR1 and CDR2 sequences are LNHDA and SQIVND (reference sequence). Trimming removed 4 bases from V and 5 bases from J, with 15 bases in between. The CDR3 spells CASSNPGQTHEQYF. CDR3 coding DNA: TGTGCCAGTAGTAATCCAGGGCAGACTCACGAGCAGTACTTC.

The chain joins TRBV25-1 to TRBJ1-1, with 9 bases matching TRBD1. V shed 5 bases, J shed 5 bases, and the junction held 3 bases outside the gene matches. The length of the CDR3 is 13 residues. CDR1 MGHDK and CDR2 SYGVNS come from the germline V gene. The CDR3 region has the DNA TGTGCCAGCAGTTTGACAGGGGGAACTGAAGCTTTCTTT. Amino acids: CASSLTGGTEAFF.

The chain employs TRBV3-1 (or the pseudogene TRBV3-2) and TRBJ1-6; D is unresolved. Trimming cost V 2 bases and J 13 bases, with 9 bases left between them. CDR1 and CDR2 from the germline V gene are LGHDT and YNNKEL (reference sequence). CDR3 length: 12 residues. The CDR3, as DNA: TGTGCCAGCAGCCAACGTCTGGGCCCCCTCCACTTT. Translating gives CASSQRLGPLHF.

This chain joins TRBV28 and TRBJ2-2, with D perhaps TRBD2 (5 bases). The V gene lost 3 bases and the J gene lost 3 bases, with 11 bases spanning the gap. Per germline, CDR1 MDHEN and CDR2 SYDVKM. The CDR3 is made up of 15 amino acids. CDR3 sequence reads: CASSFPDSYTGELFF. DNA for the CDR3: TGTGCCAGCAGTTTTCCGGACTCTTACACCGGGGAGCTGTTTTTT.

The chain couples TRBV6-5 to TRBJ1-2; tentatively, D is TRBD1 (5 bases). Per germline, CDR1 MNHEY and CDR2 SVGAGI. The CDR3 runs to 13 residues. V dropped 2 bases and J dropped 8 bases, with 12 bases sitting between them. CDR3 DNA sequence: TGTGCCAGCAGTTACGGCGAGGCAGGGGGCTACACCTTC. Translation gives CASSYGEAGGYTF.

This clone was seen only once. The rearrangement joins TRBV4-3 to TRBJ1-1; possible D gene TRBD1, 6 bases. The CDR3 loop spans 15 amino acids. Trimming left V 1 base short and J 4 bases short, with 13 bases between. In germline, CDR1 is LGHNA, CDR2 YSLEER. The CDR3: CASSQAGRGSTEAFF. The CDR3 coding sequence is TGCGCCAGCAGCCAAGCGGGCAGGGGATCCACTGAAGCTTTCTTT.

The rearrangement links TRBV28 to TRBJ1-6; 8 nucleotides match TRBD1. Germline V gene lookup returns CDR1 MDHEN and CDR2 SYDVKM. The ends lost 8 bases at V and 8 bases at J; junction bases unmatched: 11. The CDR3 length is 15 residues. DNA of the CDR3: TGTGCCAGCGGGGGAGGACAGGGAGCCCATTCACCCCTCCACTTT. Encoded protein: CASGGGQGAHSPLHF.

This rearrangement joins TRBV6-5 to TRBJ2-7; D may be TRBD1 (6 bases). Germline lookup yields CDR1 MNHEY and CDR2 SVGAGI. V was pared by 8 bases and J by 9 bases, with 23 bases between. This CDR3 is 14 amino acids long. The CDR3 is CASQPPGVRYRQYF. In DNA form, the CDR3 reads TGTGCCAGCCAGCCGCCAGGGGTACGGTATCGGCAGTACTTC.

The rearrangement joins TRBV2 to TRBJ2-1; no firm D call. Germline-derived CDR1 and CDR2 are SNHLY and FYNNEI. The CDR3 has 15 residues. V lost 6 bases and J lost 0, with 12 bases in between. The CDR3 nucleotides read TGTGCCAGCAGGCCTAGTCTGAGCTCCTACAATGAGCAGTTCTTC. Amino acids: CASRPSLSSYNEQFF.

This sequence joins TRBV10-3 and TRBJ1-5; 10 bases are a match to TRBD1. V gave up 6 bases and J gave up 5 bases; unmatched junction bases: 4. The CDR3 sequence is 14 residues long. Germline lookup yields CDR1 ENHRY and CDR2 SYGVKD. The chain's CDR3 is CAISPGTGDQPQHF. The CDR3 coding sequence is TGTGCCATCAGCCCCGGGACAGGGGATCAGCCCCAGCATTTT.

The genes are TRBV7-2 and TRBJ2-3; TRBD1 is a possible D gene (6 bases). Germline values: CDR1 SGHTA, CDR2 FQGNSA. With 5 bases removed from V and 1 base from J, the gap between germline ends came to 16 bases. This CDR3 has 16 residues. As DNA, the CDR3 is TGTGCCAGCAGCCCACGAGGGGGTATAGGCACAGATACGCAGTATTTT. Translation: CASSPRGGIGTDTQYF. Full variable domain (missing parts from reference TRBV7-2 and TRBJ2-3): GAGVSQSPSNKVTEKGKDVELRCDPISGHTALYWYRQSLGQGLEFLIYFQGNSAPDKSGLPSDRFSAERTGGSVSTLTIQRTQQEDSAVYLCASSPRGGIGTDTQYFGPGTRLTVL.

The chain uses TRBV18 and TRBJ1-3; TRBD1 matches 8 bases. In germline, CDR1 is KGHSH, CDR2 LQKENI. V lost 4 bases to trimming and J lost 0 bases; unmatched junction nucleotides: 5. This CDR3 is 16 amino acids long. In DNA form, the CDR3 reads TGTGCCAGCTCACGACCGGGACAGGTCTCTGGAAACACCATATATTTT. Its protein is CASSRPGQVSGNTIYF. The variable domain in full, completed from reference TRBV18 and TRBJ1-3, reads NAGVMQNPRHLVRRRGQEARLRCSPMKGHSHVYWYRQLPEEGLKFMVYLQKENIIDESGMPKERFSAEFPKEGPSILRIQQVVRGDSAAYFCASSRPGQVSGNTIYFGEGSWLTVV.

This chain joins TRBV5-6 and TRBJ2-7; D unresolved. CDR3 length: 15 residues. V was shortened by 4 bases and J by 0 bases, with 14 bases between the two germline ends. The germline gives CDR1 SGHDT, CDR2 YYEEEE. In nucleotides, the CDR3 is TGTGCCAGCAGCGATAGGATGGCAGGCTCCTACGAGCAGTACTTC. Translating it yields CASSDRMAGSYEQYF.

V is TRBV5-1 and J is TRBJ2-3, with 11 bases that match TRBD2. Germline V gene sequence: CDR1 SGHRS, CDR2 YFSETQ. This CDR3 is 14 amino acids long. The trim removed 4 bases at V and 5 bases at J, leaving 3 bases unmatched. As DNA, the CDR3 is TGCGCCAGCAGCCTTAGCGGGAGGGGAGATACGCAGTATTTT. Protein product: CASSLSGRGDTQYF. Full variable domain (missing parts from reference TRBV5-1 and TRBJ2-3): KAGVTQTPRYLIKTRGQQVTLSCSPISGHRSVSWYQQTPGQGLQFLFEYFSETQRNKGNFPGRFSGRQFSNSRSEMNVSTLELGDSALYLCASSLSGRGDTQYFGPGTRLTVL.

V gene TRBV7-6 combines with J gene TRBJ2-3, with 12 bases aligning to TRBD2. Germline CDR1 and CDR2: SGHVS and FNYEAQ. The CDR3 sequence is 19 residues long. J was trimmed by 4 bases and V by 1 base; bases with no gene match: 12. CDR3 DNA sequence: TGTGCCAGCAGCTTAGGGGGAGGCTGGACTAGCGGGATTGCAGATACGCAGTATTTT. This sequence encodes CASSLGGGWTSGIADTQYF.